A single sample is the source of the 24 T cell receptor beta chains below, sequenced in a study of blood T cell repertoires in COVID-19. TCRdb's copy holds only in-frame clones and misses some; the assay was immunoSEQ multiplex PCR. Of some 250,000 clones listed, around 90% are singletons. The specimen was peripheral blood. These receptors were taken from a woman between 40 and 50 years old who had recovered from COVID-19.

This chain links TRBV7-9 with TRBJ1-3; 10 bases match TRBD1. The V gene's germline CDR1 is SEHNR and CDR2 FQNEAQ (reference sequence). V lost 5 bases and J lost 4; bases outside the gene matches: 11. CDR3 length: 17 residues. The CDR3: CASSLTGTGAGGNTIYF. The CDR3 coding sequence is TGTGCCAGCAGCCTCACCGGGACAGGGGCTGGGGGAAACACCATATATTTT.

This clone was found once. The genes are TRBV19 and TRBJ2-7, with 8 bases matching TRBD2. The V gene's germline CDR1 is LNHDA and CDR2 SQIVND (reference sequence). The CDR3 sequence is 14 residues long. With 4 bases clipped from V and 3 bases from J, the junction kept 5 bases outside the gene matches. The DNA for the CDR3 is TGTGCCAGTAGTACCGGGGGGGCCAGCTACGAGCAGTACTTC. Translation gives CASSTGGASYEQYF.

The chain uses TRBV5-4 and TRBJ2-7, with a tentative D call TRBD2 (5 bases). The CDR3 length is 13 residues. V was shortened by 4 bases and J by 2 bases, with 10 bases between the two germline ends. The germline V gene has CDR1 SGHNT and CDR2 YYREEE (reference sequence). The CDR3 region is CASSPDGAYEQYF. The DNA for the CDR3 is TGTGCCAGCAGCCCGGACGGGGCCTACGAGCAGTACTTC.

J is TRBJ2-7 and V is TRBV27; possibly TRBD1 for D (5 bases). This CDR3 has 11 amino acids. V was cut by 7 bases and J by 6 bases, with 10 bases left in between. Germline V gene lookup returns CDR1 MNHEY and CDR2 SMNVEV (reference sequence). Here the CDR3 DNA reads TGTGCCAGCACAGGGTCTGGCGAGCAGTACGTC. Protein sequence: CASTGSGEQYV.

In DNA form, the CDR3 reads TGTGCCAGCAGCCCCCCTAGCGGGAGGGGGGGTGAGCAGTTCTTC. Translating it yields CASSPPSGRGGEQFF. The chain carries TRBV6-5 and TRBJ2-1, with 12 bases identical to TRBD2. The germline V gene encodes CDR1 MNHEY and CDR2 SVGAGI. CDR3 length equals 15 residues. With 6 bases clipped from V and 9 bases from J, the junction kept 9 bases outside the gene matches.

The V gene is TRBV30, the J gene TRBJ1-5; maybe TRBD1 (5 bases). The CDR3 is made up of 17 amino acids. Between the trimmed V and J ends, which lost 1 base and 0 bases, there was a span of 16 bases. Germline V gene sequence: CDR1 GTSNPN, CDR2 SVGIG (reference sequence). CDR3 region: CAWSGGQGGHSNQPQHF. In DNA form, the CDR3 reads TGTGCCTGGAGTGGGGGCCAGGGAGGGCATAGCAATCAGCCCCAGCATTTT.

The J gene is TRBJ2-7, the V gene TRBV29-1; 7 positions match TRBD2. V was clipped by 6 bases and J by 5 bases; unmatched bases: 10. In germline, CDR1 is SQVTM, CDR2 ANQGSEA. CDR3 length: 13 residues. The DNA of the CDR3 is TGCAGCGTGGGGGAGGGCCGAATGAACGAGCAGTACTTC. This codes for CSVGEGRMNEQYF.

The chain combines TRBV7-9 with TRBJ2-7; TRBD1 matches 8 bases. Germline V gene sequence: CDR1 SEHNR, CDR2 FQNEAQ (reference sequence). The CDR3 runs 12 residues. Germline trimming cut 5 bases from V and 6 bases from J; bases unmatched to any gene: 3. The CDR3 bases are TGTGCCAGCAGCCCGACAGGGGTCGAGCAGTACTTC. This translates into CASSPTGVEQYF.

This chain connects TRBV19 to TRBJ1-1; weak D call: TRBD1 (6 bases). V was shortened by 4 bases and J by 0 bases, with 12 bases between the two germline ends. The germline V gene has CDR1 LNHDA and CDR2 SQIVND (reference sequence). CDR3 size: 15 residues. CDR3 coding DNA: TGTGCCAGTAGTACCACAGGGTCCATGAACACTGAAGCTTTCTTT. Translation: CASSTTGSMNTEAFF.

This sequence joins TRBV27 and TRBJ1-4; 8 bases align to TRBD1. Germline V gene lookup returns CDR1 MNHEY and CDR2 SMNVEV (reference sequence). Trimming at V came to 6 bases and at J to 12 bases, leaving 15 bases not matched to a gene. The CDR3 spans 15 residues. CDR3 coding DNA: TGTGCCAGCAGCCCCCTCGGGACAGGCGGGGGGGAACTGTTTTTT. Amino acid sequence: CASSPLGTGGGELFF.

V and J are TRBV18 and TRBJ1-2, with 12 bases lining up with TRBD1. With 5 bases clipped from V and 6 bases from J, the junction kept 7 bases outside the gene matches. The CDR3 has 15 amino acids. Germline V gives CDR1 KGHSH, CDR2 LQKENI. The CDR3 here is CASSTGQGASNGYTF. The CDR3 bases are TGTGCCAGCTCAACGGGACAGGGGGCTAGCAATGGCTACACCTTC.

The gene calls are TRBV2 and TRBJ1-2; perhaps TRBD1 as D (5 bases). V was shortened by 9 bases and J by 7 bases, with 18 bases between the two germline ends. CDR1 is SNHLY and CDR2 is FYNNEI in the germline V gene. The CDR3 contains 13 residues. Here the CDR3 reads CASARQPWGGYTF. The CDR3 region has the DNA TGTGCCAGTGCCCGACAGCCCTGGGGTGGCTACACCTTC. The full variable domain, in which reference TRBV2 and TRBJ1-2 provide the parts outside the CDR3, is EPEVTQTPSHQVTQMGQEVILRCVPISNHLYFYWYRQILGQKVEFLVSFYNNEISEKSEIFDDQFSVERPDGSNFTLKIRSTKLEDSAMYFCASARQPWGGYTFGSGTRLTVV.

The chain employs TRBV14 and TRBJ2-3; TRBD1 is a possible D gene (5 bases). The CDR3 extends over 15 amino acids. V lost 4 bases to trimming and J lost 3 bases, with 14 bases between them. Looked up from germline, CDR1 is SGHDN and CDR2 is FVKESK. The CDR3 spells CASSRRTPRTDTQYF. DNA for the CDR3: TGTGCCAGCAGCCGCCGGACACCCCGAACAGATACGCAGTATTTT. The variable domain in full, with the rest retrieved from reference TRBV14 and TRBJ2-3, is EAGVTQFPSHSVIEKGQTVTLRCDPISGHDNLYWYRRVMGKEIKFLLHFVKESKQDESGMPNNRFLAERTGGTYSTLKVQPAELEDSGVYFCASSRRTPRTDTQYFGPGTRLTVL.

This clone was counted a single time. The V gene is TRBV14, the J gene TRBJ2-1; a possible D gene is TRBD2 (6 bases). The germline gives CDR1 SGHDN, CDR2 FVKESK. With 0 bases removed from V and 10 bases from J, the gap between germline ends came to 7 bases. This CDR3 spans 12 amino acids. As DNA, the CDR3 is TGTGCCAGCAGCCAAGATCGGGGGGAGCAGTTCTTC. This translates into CASSQDRGEQFF.

A single count supports this clone. This chain links TRBV7-2 with TRBJ2-3; 8 positions match TRBD1. Germline V CDR1 and CDR2: SGHTA, FQGNSA. The CDR3 has 16 amino acids. Unmatched junction bases numbered 15, after V lost 5 bases and J lost 8 bases. The CDR3 loop reads CASSRGSAGGAGTQYF. Here the CDR3 DNA reads TGTGCCAGCAGCCGGGGGTCGGCAGGGGGCGCAGGTACGCAGTATTTT.

The chain couples TRBV7-8 to TRBJ1-4; the match to TRBD1 covers 8 bases. V dropped 5 bases and J dropped 8; count of bases not matched to a gene: 7. The CDR3 runs 14 residues. Germline CDR1 reads SGHVS; CDR2 reads FQNEAQ. CDR3 coding DNA: TGTGCCAGCAGCCCGCCAGGGGGCGCGGAAAAACTGTTTTTT. It codes for CASSPPGGAEKLFF.

V and J are TRBV19 and TRBJ2-1; 10 positions agree with TRBD2. There are 15 residues in the CDR3. The junction had 15 bases not matched to a gene; V was cut back by 3 bases and J by 16 bases. Germline V gives CDR1 LNHDA, CDR2 SQIVND (reference sequence). The CDR3 DNA sequence: TGTGCCAGTAGTATGGGTCTAGCGGGAGCCCCGGGAGATTTCTTC. Translation: CASSMGLAGAPGDFF. The whole variable domain, filled in from reference TRBV19 and TRBJ2-1, reads DGGITQSPKYLFRKEGQNVTLSCEQNLNHDAMYWYRQDPGQGLRLIYYSQIVNDFQKGDIAEGYSVSREKKESFPLTVTSAQKNPTAFYLCASSMGLAGAPGDFFGPGTRLTVL.

The V and J genes are TRBV3-1 (or the pseudogene TRBV3-2) and TRBJ2-5; TRBD1 aligns across 7 bases. Germline V gives CDR1 LGHDT, CDR2 YNNKEL (reference sequence). The CDR3 is 15 residues long. The trim removed 2 bases at V and 9 bases at J, leaving 12 bases unmatched. The CDR3 loop is CASSQRQGPPLAQYF. In DNA, the CDR3 is TGTGCCAGCAGCCAAAGACAGGGCCCGCCGTTGGCCCAGTACTTC.

The chain joins TRBV15 to TRBJ1-6, with D maybe TRBD1 (5 bases). The CDR3 loop spans 15 amino acids. Trimming cost V 4 bases and J 9 bases, with 16 bases left between them. Germline V gene data show CDR1 as LNHNV and CDR2 as YYDKDF (reference sequence). This CDR3 reads CATSTPPWGLSPLHF. The CDR3 region has the DNA TGTGCCACCAGCACCCCGCCGTGGGGACTTTCACCCCTCCACTTT.

The chain joins TRBV7-9 to TRBJ2-1, with D unclear. The CDR3 has 13 amino acids. Between the trimmed V and J ends, which lost 1 base and 12 bases, there was a span of 13 bases. Germline values: CDR1 SEHNR, CDR2 FQNEAQ (reference sequence). The CDR3 loop is CASSLGDTAGQFF. CDR3 DNA sequence: TGTGCCAGCAGCTTAGGTGACACCGCCGGGCAGTTCTTC. Drawing the rest from reference TRBV7-9 and TRBJ2-1, the complete variable domain is DTGVSQNPRHKITKRGQNVTFRCDPISEHNRLYWYRQTLGQGPEFLTYFQNEAQLEKSRLLSDRFSAERPKGSFSTLEIQRTEQGDSAMYLCASSLGDTAGQFFGPGTRLTVL.

The chain recombines TRBV18 with TRBJ2-1; possible D gene TRBD1, 5 bases. This CDR3 region has 13 residues. The germline V and J ends were trimmed by 3 bases and 6 bases, with 9 bases remaining between them. In germline, CDR1 is KGHSH, CDR2 LQKENI. The CDR3 protein is CASSPLGANEQFF. The CDR3 DNA reads TGTGCCAGCTCACCGCTAGGGGCCAATGAGCAGTTCTTC.

The chain combines TRBV6-5 with TRBJ1-2; 9 bases agree with TRBD1. With V trimmed by 5 bases and J by 7 bases, 5 bases remained unmatched. Germline CDR1 reads MNHEY; CDR2 reads SVGAGI. This CDR3 has 13 residues. CDR3 region: CASSPTGGSGYTF. The CDR3 DNA follows: TGTGCCAGCAGTCCTACAGGGGGCAGTGGCTACACCTTC.

A single count supports this clone. This chain connects TRBV6-5 to TRBJ2-1; 13 nucleotides align to TRBD2. The CDR3 sequence is 15 residues long. The germline V gene encodes CDR1 MNHEY and CDR2 SVGAGI. V shed 5 bases and J 6 bases; nucleotides not matched to a gene: 4. CDR3 nucleotide sequence: TGTGCCAGCAGTAAACGACTAGCGGGAGGCAATGAGCAGTTCTTC. Its protein is CASSKRLAGGNEQFF.

This clone has just one count. The rearrangement links TRBV7-3 to TRBJ2-7; perhaps TRBD2 as D (6 bases). This CDR3 region has 14 residues. CDR1 is SGHTA and CDR2 is FQGTGA in the germline V gene. Trimming took 2 bases from V and 4 from J, leaving 12 bases between them. CDR3 protein: CASSLFQGGYEQYF. The CDR3 DNA sequence: TGTGCCAGCAGCTTATTCCAGGGAGGTTACGAGCAGTACTTC.